The 13 T cell receptor beta chains listed next were all sequenced from one sample in a study of immune heterogeneity within non-small cell lung tumors (dated by TCRdb to 2016 to 2018). Reads for this sample came from a HiSeq X Ten. The TCR beta CDR3 region was amplified with a multiplex PCR system whose first round of roughly 11 cycles used 32 V-gene forward primers and 13 J-gene reverse primers. In TCRdb, the public reads were trimmed at Q25 with fastp and aligned with MiXCR, with productive beta chains retained. CDR3 protein sequences are deduplicated, and each keeps its most common genes and DNA. This sample gives about 2,300 distinct CDR3 sequences in total; more than 25% of them show up just once. Of the sample, 15% to 20% is held by the ten largest clones. Genomic DNA extracted from bulk tumor tissue served as TCR template, with around 600 ng gDNA amplified per sample. During surgery, multiple biopsies were taken from each primary tumor, with sampling sites spaced as far apart as possible within the tumor mass. The study cohort was described as untreated and was composed of newly diagnosed NSCLC cases undergoing curative surgery.

The sequencing sample was made of lung tumor tissue. The receptors here all came from a man between 60 and 75 years old with non-small cell lung cancer.

This clonotype counts as large. The chain carries TRBV27 and TRBJ2-2; TRBD2 matches 9 bases. The germline gives CDR1 MNHEY, CDR2 SMNVEV (reference sequence). The V and J ends lost 6 bases and 6 bases, in that order; junction bases with no gene match: 11. The CDR3 contains 16 residues. The CDR3 DNA sequence: TGTGCCAGCAGCCCACGGAGGGGCGGGAGGGCCGGGGAGCTGTTTTTT. As protein: CASSPRRGGRAGELFF.

Worth noting for this clonotype: A junction boundary mismatches the germline segment, possibly from a read error. The chain has TRBV5-1 and TRBJ1-2, with 8 bases matching TRBD1. The CDR3 is made up of 14 amino acids. Germline values: CDR1 SGHRS, CDR2 YFSETQ. The CDR3 region is CDSRNDRGVGGYTF. In nucleotides, the CDR3 is TGTGACAGCAGGAACGACAGGGGAGTGGGGGGCTACACCTTC.

This clonotype occurred once. Possible read error: a much larger clone is one base away. CDR3 bases: TGCGCCACCAGCCGCCCGGGAGGGTATCAGCCCCAGCATTTT. Its translation is CATSRPGGYQPQHF. The J gene is TRBJ1-5, the V gene TRBV4-1, with D unclear. Germline loops: CDR1 MGHRA, CDR2 YSYEKL. This CDR3 spans 14 amino acids.

This clonotype ranks as medium-sized. The gene calls are TRBV28 and TRBJ2-5, with a possible D match to TRBD2 (6 bases). The CDR3 totals 13 residues. Germline loops: CDR1 MDHEN, CDR2 SYDVKM. The V end lost 3 bases, the J end lost 1 base, and 6 bases lay between the germline ends. DNA for the CDR3: TGTGCCAGCAGTTTGGGACTCCAAGAGACCCAGTACTTC. Translating it yields CASSLGLQETQYF.

This clonotype is deemed medium-sized (0.01 to 0.1%). The chain has TRBV6-1 and TRBJ2-3; D possibly corresponds to TRBD2 (8 bases). Germline V gene data show CDR1 as MNHNS and CDR2 as SASEGT. The length of the CDR3 is 16 residues. The V end was cut by 5 bases, the J end by 5 bases, with 20 bases between. CDR3 sequence (DNA): TGTGCCAGCAGTCCAAAGGGGGCGGGAGGTGAAGATACGCAGTATTTT. Encoded protein: CASSPKGAGGEDTQYF.

The chain joins TRBV20-1 to TRBJ2-1; 7 bases fit TRBD2. The CDR3 loop spans 17 amino acids. The germline CDR1 and CDR2 sequences are DFQATT and SNEGSKA (reference sequence). The V segment lost 6 bases and the J segment 7 bases; nucleotides outside the gene matches: 21. The DNA of the CDR3 is TGCAGTGCCCCGGGGAGGGCTAGCGCCTACATGCGTAATGAGCAGTTCTTC. It codes for CSAPGRASAYMRNEQFF.

On this clonotype: A much larger clone differs from this one at a single base, so this may be a read error. The rearrangement links TRBV15 to TRBJ2-1; D remains ambiguous. Germline CDR1 LNHNV, CDR2 YYDKDF (reference sequence). The CDR3 covers 15 residues. V lost 2 bases to trimming and J lost 4 bases, with 12 bases between them. CDR3 nucleotide sequence: TGTGCCACCAGCAGATGGTTCGACGGATACAATGAGCAGTTCTTC. Protein sequence: CATSRWFDGYNEQFF.

This clonotype appeared once. This may be a read error: a much more frequent sequence differs by one nucleotide. The chain combines TRBV11-2 with TRBJ2-2; D is perhaps TRBD2 (6 bases). The CDR3 runs 15 residues. Germline V gene lookup returns CDR1 SGHAT and CDR2 FQNNGV. CDR3: CASSLSGGNTWELFF. The CDR3 DNA follows: TGTGCCAGCAGCTTAAGCGGAGGGAACACCTGGGAGCTGTTTTTT.

A word on this clonotype: A junction end diverges from the germline sequence, so it may reflect a read error. The chain uses TRBV7-9 and TRBJ2-7, with TRBD2 matching over 10 bases. CDR1 SEHNR and CDR2 FQNEAQ come from the germline V gene (reference sequence). The CDR3 length is 15 residues. Here the CDR3 reads CASSLAQGLAHEQYF. The CDR3 DNA is TGTGCCAGCAGCCTAGCCCAGGGACTAGCGCACGAGCAGTACTTC.

This clonotype is medium-sized in the sample. The rearrangement links TRBV3-1 to TRBJ2-1; D is unclear. Germline values: CDR1 LGHDT, CDR2 YNNKEL (reference sequence). The CDR3 spans 15 residues. Deletions cut 2 bases from V and 2 bases from J, with 10 bases between. As DNA, the CDR3 is TGTGCCAGCAGCCAACTAACGGCCACCTACAATGAGCAGTTCTTC. This gives the protein CASSQLTATYNEQFF.

By share, this clonotype counts as medium-sized. The CDR3, as DNA: TGTGCCAGCAGTTTTGGGCAGGGGGCTCGGGAGCAGTACTTC. Protein sequence: CASSFGQGAREQYF. The chain links TRBV27 to TRBJ2-7; 8 positions match TRBD1. Germline V CDR1 and CDR2: MNHEY, SMNVEV (reference sequence). With V trimmed by 3 bases and J by 7 bases, 8 bases remained unmatched. The CDR3 length is 14 residues.

Points on this clonotype: This likely comes from a read error, as the CDR3 has no conserved phenylalanine or tryptophan at its end. The DNA is left out, because the CDR3 cannot be placed on it with certainty; the CDR3 is given as TCRdb lists it. The chain has TRBV4-1 and TRBJ1-5; the table's D call of TRBD1 was not tested on the DNA. Both ends counted, the CDR3 spans 15 residues. Looked up from germline, CDR1 is MGHRA and CDR2 is YSYEKL. The CDR3 reads CASSQGGQGEGPPHS.

This clonotype is labeled medium-sized (0.01 to 0.1%). V usage is TRBV5-1 and J usage is TRBJ2-1; 10 nucleotides line up with TRBD2. The CDR3 consists of 15 residues. The trim removed 3 bases at V and 2 bases at J, leaving 2 bases unmatched. Per the germline V gene, CDR1 is SGHRS and CDR2 is YFSETQ. CDR3 sequence: CASSSTSGTYNEQFF. CDR3 coding DNA: TGCGCCAGCAGCTCTACTAGCGGGACCTACAATGAGCAGTTCTTC.